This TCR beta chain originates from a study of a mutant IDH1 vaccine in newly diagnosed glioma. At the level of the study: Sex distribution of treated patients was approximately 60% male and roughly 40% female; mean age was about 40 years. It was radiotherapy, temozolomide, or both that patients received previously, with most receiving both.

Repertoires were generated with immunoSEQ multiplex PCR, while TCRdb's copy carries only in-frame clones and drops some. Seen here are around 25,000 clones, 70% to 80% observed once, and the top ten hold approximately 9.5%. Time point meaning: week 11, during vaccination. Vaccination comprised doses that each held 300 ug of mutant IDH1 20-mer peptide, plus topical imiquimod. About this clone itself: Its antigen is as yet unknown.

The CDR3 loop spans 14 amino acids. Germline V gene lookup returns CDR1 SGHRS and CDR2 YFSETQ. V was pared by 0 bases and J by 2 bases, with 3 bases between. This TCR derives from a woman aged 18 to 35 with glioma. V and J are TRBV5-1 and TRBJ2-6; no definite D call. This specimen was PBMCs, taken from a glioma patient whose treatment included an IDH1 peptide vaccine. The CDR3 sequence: CASSLGAGANVLTF. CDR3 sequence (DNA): TGCGCCAGCAGCTTGGGGGCTGGGGCCAACGTCCTGACTTTC.